Sequencing of this TCR beta chain was carried out in a study of OX40 agonist ivuxolimab in advanced cancers. Of note for this clone: The same CDR3 arises from other DNA sequences in this sample as well.

The CDR3 contains 16 residues. V lost 6 bases, J lost 0 bases, and 7 bases stayed unmatched. The germline V gene encodes CDR1 SGHTA and CDR2 FQGTGA. This table comes from immunoSEQ multiplex PCR, and its TCRdb copy is limited to in-frame clones, with some not included. Here the sample spans tens of thousands of clones, under 90% being singletons. The chain combines TRBV7-3 with TRBJ2-3, with TRBD1 identical over 9 bases. The sequence came from an adult with an advanced solid tumor such as melanoma, head and neck, liver or kidney cancer. Material: CD4+ or CD8+ T cells sorted from blood, obtained in a trial of the OX40 agonist ivuxolimab. CDR3 in DNA: TGTGCCAGCAGTATACAGGGGGCCCAGAGCACAGATACGCAGTATTTT. This gives the protein CASSIQGAQSTDTQYF.